The rows below give T cell receptor beta chains drawn from one sample of a study of beta chain features in type 1 diabetes. TCRdb's table, derived via immunoSEQ multiplex PCR, lists solely in-frame clones and lacks some. Of approximately 40,000 clones in the sample, about 50% were seen once. Sequencing used stem cell memory CD4+ T cells from blood. These receptors were collected from a woman in her twenties or thirties in good health. The CDR3 runs from the conserved cysteine through the conserved F or W. A D gene is named only where the DNA matches it firmly. Only some rows state a clone size, as once, few, many or a class for expanded clones.

size: NA; D: TRBD1; V: TRBV7-2; J: TRBJ1-2; CDR3: CASRRPGQGDYGYTF; DNA: TGTGCCAGCAGACGTCCGGGACAGGGAGACTATGGCTACACCTTC
size: NA; D: NA; V: TRBV19; J: TRBJ1-5; CDR3: CASSPRGRGGQPQHF; DNA: TGTGCCAGTAGTCCCCGAGGTAGGGGGGGCCAGCCCCAGCATTTT
size: NA; D: TRBD2; V: TRBV19; J: TRBJ2-3; CDR3: CASSIGAGGPRTDTQYF; DNA: TGTGCCAGTAGCATTGGGGCGGGAGGGCCGCGCACAGATACGCAGTATTTT
size: NA; D: NA; V: TRBV5-8; J: TRBJ1-1; CDR3: CASSLAGRRNTEAFF; DNA: TGTGCCAGCAGCTTGGCTGGGCGAAGGAACACTGAAGCTTTCTTT
size: few; D: TRBD1; V: TRBV29-1; J: TRBJ2-5; CDR3: CSIQQGIQETQYF; DNA: TGCAGTATACAACAGGGGATTCAAGAGACCCAGTACTTC
size: few; D: NA; V: TRBV5-6; J: TRBJ1-4; CDR3: CASSHRQVPNEKLFF; DNA: TGTGCCAGCAGCCACCGACAGGTTCCTAATGAAAAACTGTTTTTT
size: few; D: NA; V: TRBV6-4; J: TRBJ1-3; CDR3: CASSDSGGLCSGNTIYF; DNA: TGTGCCAGCAGTGACTCTGGGGGCCTATGCTCTGGAAACACCATATATTTT
size: NA; D: NA; V: TRBV11-2; J: TRBJ2-7; CDR3: CASSLDTYYEQYF; DNA: TGTGCCAGCAGCCTGGACACATACTACGAGCAGTACTTC
size: once; D: TRBD1; V: TRBV29-1; J: TRBJ2-5; CDR3: CSITTGTGWGETQYF; DNA: TGCAGCATAACAACCGGGACAGGGTGGGGAGAGACCCAGTACTTC
size: NA; D: NA; V: TRBV28; J: TRBJ2-2; CDR3: CASSSGTGELFF; DNA: TGTGCCAGCAGTTCAGGCACCGGGGAGCTGTTTTTT
size: NA; D: NA; V: TRBV18; J: TRBJ2-7; CDR3: CASSSDSGLAYEQYF; DNA: TGTGCCAGCTCGTCAGATTCCGGACTGGCCTACGAGCAGTACTTC
size: NA; D: NA; V: TRBV6-6; J: TRBJ2-5; CDR3: CASSYRSPQETQYF; DNA: TGTGCCAGCAGTTACCGAAGCCCTCAAGAGACCCAGTACTTC
size: NA; D: TRBD1; V: TRBV11-2; J: TRBJ1-2; CDR3: CASSLADRVYGYTF; DNA: TGTGCCAGCAGCTTAGCTGACAGGGTCTATGGCTACACCTTC